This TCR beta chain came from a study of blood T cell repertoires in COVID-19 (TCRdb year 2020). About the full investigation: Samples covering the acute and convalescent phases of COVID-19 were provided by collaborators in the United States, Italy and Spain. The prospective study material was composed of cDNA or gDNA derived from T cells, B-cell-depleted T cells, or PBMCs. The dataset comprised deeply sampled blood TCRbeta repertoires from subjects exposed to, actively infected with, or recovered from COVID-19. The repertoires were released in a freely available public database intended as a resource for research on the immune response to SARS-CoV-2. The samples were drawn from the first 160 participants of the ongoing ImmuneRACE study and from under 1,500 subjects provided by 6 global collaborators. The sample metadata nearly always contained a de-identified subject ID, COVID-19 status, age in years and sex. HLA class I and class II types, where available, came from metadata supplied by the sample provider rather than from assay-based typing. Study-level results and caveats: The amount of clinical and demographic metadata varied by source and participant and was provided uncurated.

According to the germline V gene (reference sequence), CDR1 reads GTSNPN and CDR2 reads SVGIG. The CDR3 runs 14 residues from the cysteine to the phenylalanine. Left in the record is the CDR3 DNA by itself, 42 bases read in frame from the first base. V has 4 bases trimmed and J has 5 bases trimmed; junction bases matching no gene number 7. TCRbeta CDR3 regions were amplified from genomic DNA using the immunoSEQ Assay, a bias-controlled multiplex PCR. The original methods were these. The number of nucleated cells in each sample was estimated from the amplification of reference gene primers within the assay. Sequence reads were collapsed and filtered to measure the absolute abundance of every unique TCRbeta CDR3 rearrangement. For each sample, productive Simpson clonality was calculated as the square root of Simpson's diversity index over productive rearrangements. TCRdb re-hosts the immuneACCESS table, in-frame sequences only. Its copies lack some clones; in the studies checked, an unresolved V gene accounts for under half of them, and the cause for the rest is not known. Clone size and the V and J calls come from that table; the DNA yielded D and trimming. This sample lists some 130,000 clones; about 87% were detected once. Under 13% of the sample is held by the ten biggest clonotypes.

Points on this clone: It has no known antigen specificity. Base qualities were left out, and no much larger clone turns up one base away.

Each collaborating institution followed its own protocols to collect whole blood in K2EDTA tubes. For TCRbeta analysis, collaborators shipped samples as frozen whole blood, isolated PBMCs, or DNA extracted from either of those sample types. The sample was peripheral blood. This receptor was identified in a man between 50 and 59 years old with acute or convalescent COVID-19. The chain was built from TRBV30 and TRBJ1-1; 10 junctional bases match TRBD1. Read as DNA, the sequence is TGTGCCTGGACCGGGACAGGGGCCCCAACTGAAGCTTTCTTT. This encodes CAWTGTGAPTEAFF. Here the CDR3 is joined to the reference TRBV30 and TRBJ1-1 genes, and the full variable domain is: SQTIHQWPATLVQPVGSPLSLECTVEGTSNPNLYWYRQAAGRGLQLLFYSVGIGQISSEVPQNLSASRPQDRQFILSSKKLLLSDSGFYLCAWTGTGAPTEAFFGQGTRLTVV.